One and the same sample provided the 31 T cell receptor beta chains below, sequenced in a study of glioma-infiltrating T cells after dendritic cell vaccination. Described time point: after dendritic cell vaccination, including at tumor progression/relapse. Profiled with immunoSEQ multiplex PCR; TCRdb holds only in-frame clones, not every one. The repertoire holds fewer than 85,000 clones, with around 90% as singletons. The input for sequencing was blood, taken after dendritic cell vaccination. Every receptor here comes from a human donor with glioblastoma.

This clone was counted once. The V and J genes are TRBV6-6 and TRBJ1-1; no clear D gene. CDR3 size: 14 residues. From germline, CDR1 is MNHNY and CDR2 SVGAGI (reference sequence). Trimming cost V 1 base and J 6 bases, with 12 bases left between them. In DNA form, the CDR3 reads TGTGCCAGCAGTTACTTGGCGGAGCGGGCTGAAGCTTTCTTT. Translating gives CASSYLAERAEAFF.

In its sample, this clone was seen once. For the CDR3, the DNA is TGCGCCAGCAGCCCCCAAAATGAAAAACTGTTTTTT. It codes for CASSPQNEKLFF. The genes are TRBV5-1 and TRBJ1-4; no clear D gene. This CDR3 spans 12 amino acids. V lost 4 bases, J lost 5 bases, and 6 bases lay in between. Germline CDR1 and CDR2: SGHRS and YFSETQ.

The CDR3 protein is CASSLRPPRADTQYF. CDR3 nucleotides: TGTGCCAGCAGCTTAAGACCCCCGAGGGCAGATACGCAGTATTTT. The chain recombines TRBV7-8 with TRBJ2-3, with D perhaps TRBD2 (5 bases). V was shortened by 2 bases and J by 4 bases, with 13 bases between the two germline ends. This CDR3 is built from 15 residues. Germline V gene sequence: CDR1 SGHVS, CDR2 FQNEAQ.

CDR3 nucleotides: TGTGCCAGCAGTGAACTAAGCCCAAGCTCTGGAAACACCATATATTTT. Amino acid sequence: CASSELSPSSGNTIYF. The rearrangement links TRBV6-1 to TRBJ1-3; no firm D call. The CDR3 has 16 amino acids. Trimming removed 2 bases at V and 0 bases at J, with 11 bases between. Germline V gene data show CDR1 as MNHNS and CDR2 as SASEGT.

The rearrangement links TRBV29-1 to TRBJ1-1; TRBD1 agrees at 7 bases. The V and J ends lost 7 bases and 5 bases, in that order; junction bases with no gene match: 10. CDR1 SQVTM and CDR2 ANQGSEA come from the germline V gene. There are 13 residues in the CDR3. The CDR3 DNA reads as TGCAGCGGAGAACAGGGGTACCGGACTGAAGCTTTCTTT. Translated, it gives CSGEQGYRTEAFF.

This chain connects TRBV11-2 to TRBJ2-3; 9 bases agree with TRBD2. CDR1 and CDR2 (germline): SGHAT, FQNNGV. J was trimmed by 8 bases and V by 3 bases; bases with no gene match: 12. This CDR3 is built from 16 residues. In nucleotides, the CDR3 is TGTGCCAGCAGCTTTTATAGCGGGAGTGGGGTGGGTACGCAGTATTTT. This encodes CASSFYSGSGVGTQYF. Supplemented by reference TRBV11-2 and TRBJ2-3, the full variable domain reads EAGVAQSPRYKIIEKRQSVAFWCNPISGHATLYWYQQILGQGPKLLIQFQNNGVVDDSQLPKDRFSAERLKGVDSTLKIQPAKLEDSAVYLCASSFYSGSGVGTQYFGPGTRLTVL.

The V call is TRBV6-5, the J call TRBJ2-7, with 8 bases lining up with TRBD1. Germline CDR1 is MNHEY and CDR2 is SVGAGI. J gave up 4 bases and V 2 bases, and 4 bases lay outside the gene matches. The CDR3 runs 14 residues. The CDR3 loop is CASSYTGQGYEQYF. The DNA for the CDR3 is TGTGCCAGCAGTTACACAGGACAGGGTTACGAGCAGTACTTC.

V gene TRBV27 combines with J gene TRBJ2-1, with D maybe TRBD1 (6 bases). With 6 bases removed from V and 9 bases from J, the gap between germline ends came to 21 bases. The CDR3 totals 15 residues. Germline CDR1 MNHEY, CDR2 SMNVEV (reference sequence). In nucleotides, the CDR3 is TGTGCCAGCAGATCTCCGGGACAAGGGCTCGGTGAGCAGTTCTTC. Protein product: CASRSPGQGLGEQFF.

The chain has TRBV9 and TRBJ2-1; TRBD2 matches 10 bases. J was trimmed by 6 bases and V by 0 bases; bases with no gene match: 6. In germline, CDR1 is SGDLS, CDR2 YYNGEE. The CDR3 extends over 16 amino acids. CDR3 amino acids: CASSVDIQRGGNEQFF. Here the CDR3 DNA reads TGTGCCAGCAGCGTAGATATCCAGCGGGGGGGCAATGAGCAGTTCTTC.

This rearrangement joins TRBV19 to TRBJ2-3; 7 nucleotides agree with TRBD1. The length of the CDR3 is 15 residues. Per germline, CDR1 LNHDA and CDR2 SQIVND (reference sequence). V shed 6 bases and J 1 base; nucleotides not matched to a gene: 7. The CDR3 spells CASRSGGSGTDTQYF. Here the CDR3 DNA reads TGTGCCAGTAGATCAGGGGGTTCAGGCACAGATACGCAGTATTTT.

The chain links TRBV9 to TRBJ1-1; D is undetermined. The length of the CDR3 is 12 residues. The V gene's germline CDR1 is SGDLS and CDR2 YYNGEE. V was clipped by 3 bases and J by 7 bases, with 10 bases between them. The CDR3 protein is CASSGLNFEAFF. The CDR3 DNA is TGTGCCAGCAGCGGCCTAAATTTTGAAGCTTTCTTT.

This chain uses TRBV19 with TRBJ1-1, with a tentative D call TRBD1 (5 bases). This CDR3 has 15 residues. Germline V CDR1 and CDR2: LNHDA, SQIVND (reference sequence). The V end lost 1 base, the J end lost 7 bases, and 16 bases lay between the germline ends. The CDR3 protein is CASSIAGGAGGEAFF. The CDR3 coding sequence is TGTGCCAGTAGTATAGCCGGCGGGGCTGGGGGTGAAGCTTTCTTT.

The V and J genes are TRBV5-1 and TRBJ1-1; 9 bases map to TRBD1. The CDR3 sequence is 17 residues long. The trim removed 4 bases at V and 1 base at J, leaving 11 bases unmatched. Looked up from germline, CDR1 is SGHRS and CDR2 is YFSETQ. In DNA, the CDR3 is TGCGCCAGCAGCCCCAACCCAGACAGGGGGAGGAACACTGAAGCTTTCTTT. Encoded protein: CASSPNPDRGRNTEAFF.

The V call is TRBV2, the J call TRBJ1-5, with D unclear. This CDR3 is built from 13 residues. Between the trimmed V and J ends, which lost 2 bases and 6 bases, there was a span of 8 bases. Germline assignment: CDR1 SNHLY and CDR2 FYNNEI. The CDR3 loop is CASSERPGQPQHF. The CDR3 DNA reads TGTGCCAGCAGTGAACGTCCGGGTCAGCCCCAGCATTTT.

This clone was detected ten times or more. The genes are TRBV6-6 and TRBJ2-7; TRBD2 matches at 11 bases. The V gene's germline CDR1 is MNHNY and CDR2 SVGAGI (reference sequence). The CDR3 consists of 15 residues. J gave up 3 bases and V 4 bases, and 5 bases lay outside the gene matches. The CDR3 nucleotides read TGTGCCAGCAGTTCCGGACTAGCGGGCAGCTACGAGCAGTACTTC. Translation gives CASSSGLAGSYEQYF.

The chain recombines TRBV4-2 with TRBJ2-1; D may be TRBD1 (6 bases). The V end lost 4 bases, the J end lost 0 bases, and 16 bases lay between the germline ends. The CDR3 consists of 17 residues. Germline V lookup: CDR1 LGHNA, CDR2 YNFKEQ. The CDR3 loop reads CASSLSTLQGSYNEQFF. CDR3 nucleotide sequence: TGTGCCAGCAGCCTTTCGACCCTACAGGGCTCCTACAATGAGCAGTTCTTC.

CDR3 sequence (DNA): TGTGCCAGTAGGTGGGCTGGCGGGATGGGTGAGCAGTACTTC. Encoded protein: CASRWAGGMGEQYF. The chain couples TRBV19 to TRBJ2-7; D possibly corresponds to TRBD2 (6 bases). V lost 6 bases and J lost 7, with 19 bases in between. CDR3 size: 14 residues. Germline V CDR1 and CDR2: LNHDA, SQIVND (reference sequence).

This rearrangement joins TRBV4-3 to TRBJ1-2, with D possibly TRBD1 on 5 matching bases. This CDR3 has 14 amino acids. The germline gives CDR1 LGHNA, CDR2 YSLEER. V lost 1 base and J 4 bases, leaving 10 bases between the germline ends. The CDR3 is CASSQAREVYGYTF. The CDR3, as DNA: TGCGCCAGCAGCCAAGCCAGGGAGGTCTATGGCTACACCTTC.

This rearrangement joins TRBV6-1 to TRBJ2-7; 12 bases are shared with TRBD2. The CDR3 extends over 18 amino acids. V shed 1 base and J 6 bases; nucleotides not matched to a gene: 13. Germline-derived CDR1 and CDR2 are MNHNS and SASEGT. The chain's CDR3 is CASSEGWTVTSGSPEQYF. The DNA of the CDR3 is TGTGCCAGCAGTGAAGGTTGGACAGTGACTAGCGGGAGTCCCGAGCAGTACTTC.

The chain couples TRBV4-1 to TRBJ2-5; TRBD2 matches 11 bases. Germline V gives CDR1 MGHRA, CDR2 YSYEKL. Losses at the gene ends were 3 bases for V and 3 bases for J; bases not matched to a gene: 9. The CDR3 totals 17 residues. The CDR3 region is CASSHETSGGSEETQYF. CDR3 nucleotides: TGCGCCAGCAGCCATGAAACTAGCGGGGGAAGTGAAGAGACCCAGTACTTC.

The chain uses TRBV2 and TRBJ2-7, with TRBD1 matching 7 bases. CDR3 length: 14 residues. In germline, CDR1 is SNHLY, CDR2 FYNNEI. The V gene end was trimmed by 8 bases and the J gene end by 1 base; junction bases not matched to a gene: 8. This chain's CDR3 is CASGQTGLSYEQYF. The CDR3 coding sequence is TGTGCCAGCGGACAGACAGGGCTATCCTACGAGCAGTACTTC.

The chain carries TRBV6-5 and TRBJ1-2; D gene uncertain. The ends were cut back, 10 bases at V and 5 bases at J, with 17 bases in the middle. CDR1 MNHEY and CDR2 SVGAGI come from the germline V gene. This CDR3 region has 13 residues. This chain's CDR3 is CATLTGGLYGYTF. The CDR3 nucleotides read TGTGCCACCCTTACCGGAGGACTGTATGGCTACACCTTC.

The chain uses TRBV6-4 and TRBJ1-5; D remains unclear. CDR3 length: 14 residues. The germline V gene has CDR1 MRHNA and CDR2 SNTAGT. Trimming pared 2 bases from V and 6 bases from J, leaving 11 bases between. CDR3 coding DNA: TGTGCCAGCAGTGACCCGGTTATTGCTCAGCCCCAGCATTTT. This sequence encodes CASSDPVIAQPQHF.

The sample holds a few counts of this clone. V usage is TRBV7-7 and J usage is TRBJ2-1, with D possibly matching TRBD2 (7 bases). The CDR3 loop spans 14 amino acids. V dropped 8 bases and J dropped 5 bases, with 16 bases sitting between them. Germline V lookup: CDR1 SSHAT, CDR2 FNYEAQ (reference sequence). The CDR3 DNA reads as TGTGCCAGCGCCCGAGGGGGGGCGGACAATGAGCAGTTCTTC. Amino acid sequence: CASARGGADNEQFF. Full variable domain (missing parts from reference TRBV7-7 and TRBJ2-1): GAGVSQSPRYKVTKRGQDVTLRCDPISSHATLYWYQQALGQGPEFLTYFNYEAQPDKSGLPSDRFSAERPEGSISTLTIQRTEQRDSAMYRCASARGGADNEQFFGPGTRLTVL.

This clone was counted a few times. The CDR3 loop reads CASSLDRFTDTIYF. Written as DNA, the CDR3 is TGTGCCAGCAGCTTGGATCGGTTTACAGACACCATATATTTT. V and J are TRBV5-4 and TRBJ1-3; D unclear. The germline V gene has CDR1 SGHNT and CDR2 YYREEE (reference sequence). V lost 0 bases to trimming and J lost 8 bases, with 12 bases between them. The CDR3 has 14 amino acids.

The V and J genes are TRBV6-6 and TRBJ2-7; 7 nucleotides align to TRBD2. V lost 2 bases and J lost 3; bases outside the gene matches: 7. Germline values: CDR1 MNHNY, CDR2 SVGAGI (reference sequence). This CDR3 comprises 15 residues. The CDR3 bases are TGTGCCAGCAGTTACCCCCGGGGGGACTTCTACGAGCAGTACTTC. Its protein product is CASSYPRGDFYEQYF.

The chain uses TRBV6-5 and TRBJ2-2; D is ambiguous. CDR3 length: 14 residues. Germline-derived CDR1 and CDR2 are MNHEY and SVGAGI. Trimming left V 0 bases short and J 5 bases short, with 7 bases between. The CDR3 DNA reads TGTGCCAGCAGTTACTCAATACAGACCGGGGAGCTGTTTTTT. Its translation: CASSYSIQTGELFF.

The chain is built from TRBV7-9 and TRBJ2-2, with D unresolved. The V and J ends lost 5 bases and 4 bases respectively, with 11 bases between them. There are 14 residues in the CDR3. The V gene's germline CDR1 is SEHNR and CDR2 FQNEAQ (reference sequence). The CDR3 bases are TGTGCCAGCAGCCAGACAAGTCCCACCGGGGAGCTGTTTTTT. It is translated as CASSQTSPTGELFF. The entire variable domain, with the rest obtained from reference TRBV7-9 and TRBJ2-2, is as follows: DTGVSQNPRHKITKRGQNVTFRCDPISEHNRLYWYRQTLGQGPEFLTYFQNEAQLEKSRLLSDRFSAERPKGSFSTLEIQRTEQGDSAMYLCASSQTSPTGELFFGEGSRLTVL.

The rearrangement links TRBV6-5 to TRBJ2-7, with 7 nucleotides matching TRBD1. From germline, CDR1 is MNHEY and CDR2 SVGAGI. After removal of 10 bases from V and 4 bases from J, the junction contained 4 bases not matched to a gene. This CDR3 is 11 amino acids long. CDR3 bases: TGTGCCACCGGGACAGAATACGAGCAGTACTTC. It encodes CATGTEYEQYF.

The chain carries TRBV18 and TRBJ1-5; 9 nucleotides match TRBD1. From germline, CDR1 is KGHSH and CDR2 LQKENI. The CDR3 sequence is 14 residues long. Germline trimming cut 6 bases from V and 6 bases from J; bases unmatched to any gene: 6. The CDR3 is CASSPGTGIQPQHF. CDR3 nucleotides: TGTGCCAGCTCCCCCGGGACAGGGATTCAGCCCCAGCATTTT.

The chain uses TRBV5-4 and TRBJ1-2; D remains ambiguous. This CDR3 has 17 residues. Trimming pared 0 bases from V and 3 bases from J, leaving 18 bases between. Germline CDR1 and CDR2: SGHNT and YYREEE (reference sequence). CDR3: CASSLGSGARRHYGYTF. CDR3 sequence (DNA): TGTGCCAGCAGCTTGGGGTCTGGCGCTCGGAGACACTATGGCTACACCTTC.